This T cell receptor (beta chain) is from a study of shared clonotypes between healthy human individuals. This CDR3 contains 15 residues. V gave up 1 base and J gave up 7 bases; unmatched junction bases: 1. Germline V CDR1 and CDR2: SNHLY, FYNNEI. Clones were read by immunoSEQ multiplex PCR, and TCRdb kept only the in-frame ones, dropping some. This sample has almost 750,000 clones, with roughly 72% found just once. The J gene is TRBJ2-1, the V gene TRBV2, with 13 bases matching TRBD2. The receptor comes from a woman in her 30s in good health. The specimen sequenced was memory CD4+ T cells sorted from blood. The subset is: CD45RA-negative fraction. The CDR3 spells CASSEEGLAGNEQFF. DNA of the CDR3: TGTGCCAGCAGTGAAGAGGGACTAGCGGGGAATGAGCAGTTCTTC.